Following are 28 T cell receptor beta chains from one sample sequenced in a study of T-cell reconstitution after alpha-beta-depleted transplantation in children (dated by TCRdb to 2016 to 2018). Library construction relied on PCR. For sequencing, an Illumina HiSeq 2500 was employed. TCR libraries were prepared with molecular barcoding, using unique molecular identifiers to normalize TCRbeta repertoire quantification. TCRdb reran the public reads through fastp at Q25 and MiXCR, keeping productive beta chains. For every CDR3 protein sequence, its rows merge into one entry that carries the most common genes and DNA. The sample includes hundreds of thousands of distinct CDR3 sequences, with around 16% observed a single time. The top ten constitute around 43% of the sample. The treatment or condition tag for this specimen amounts to: allogeneic hematopoietic cell transplantation with graft depleted of TCRalphabeta T cells and CD19 B cells.

The sequencing used PBMCs, mostly from graft donor cells, collected 360 days after TCRalphabeta/CD19-depleted stem cell transplant. The receptors here all came from a male patient between 2 and 10 years old who had a stem cell transplant for acute lymphoblastic leukemia, so the T cells may come from the graft donor.

This sequence joins TRBV28 and TRBJ2-7; D is ambiguous. This CDR3 contains 13 residues. From germline, CDR1 is MDHEN and CDR2 SYDVKM. V was shortened by 2 bases and J by 2 bases, with 7 bases between the two germline ends. The chain's CDR3 is CASSLKLPYEQYF. CDR3 coding DNA: TGTGCCAGCAGTTTAAAATTACCCTACGAGCAGTACTTC.

This chain uses TRBV4-1 with TRBJ2-7, with 8 bases identical to TRBD2. Losses at the gene ends were 4 bases for V and 6 bases for J; bases not matched to a gene: 11. Germline CDR1 is MGHRA and CDR2 is YSYEKL. The CDR3 sequence is 15 residues long. DNA of the CDR3: TGCGCCAGCAGCCGCACAGAGGGACTAGTGGCCGAGCAGTACTTC. Translated, it gives CASSRTEGLVAEQYF.

This rearrangement joins TRBV7-8 to TRBJ2-7; D unclear. The CDR3 consists of 15 residues. Between the trimmed V and J ends, which lost 1 base and 3 bases, there was a span of 13 bases. CDR1 and CDR2 (germline): SGHVS, FQNEAQ. Here the CDR3 reads CASSLEATLFYEQYF. The CDR3 DNA reads as TGTGCCAGCAGCTTAGAAGCGACACTTTTCTACGAGCAGTACTTC.

The V gene is TRBV5-1, the J gene TRBJ2-7; D is undetermined. Germline V gene lookup returns CDR1 SGHRS and CDR2 YFSETQ. V was pared by 8 bases and J by 0 bases, with 12 bases between. The CDR3 has 13 residues. CDR3 coding DNA: TGCGCCAGTGCGGCGACGGGCTCCTACGAGCAGTACTTC. This codes for CASAATGSYEQYF.

This rearrangement joins TRBV9 to TRBJ2-1, with a tentative D call TRBD2 (6 bases). The CDR3 spans 16 residues. V shed 3 bases and J shed 0 bases, with 13 bases lying between them. CDR1 and CDR2 from the germline V gene are SGDLS and YYNGEE. For the CDR3, the DNA is TGTGCCAGCAGCGCGCTTAGCGGAAACTCCTACAATGAGCAGTTCTTC. Its protein product is CASSALSGNSYNEQFF.

This clonotype was seen a few times. The V and J genes are TRBV7-3 and TRBJ2-2; no clear D. The CDR3 runs to 12 residues. The V and J ends lost 3 bases and 6 bases respectively, with 5 bases between them. Germline assignment: CDR1 SGHTA and CDR2 FQGTGA. The CDR3 DNA follows: TGTGCCAGCAGCTTCCGTCCCGGGGAGCTGTTTTTT. It codes for CASSFRPGELFF.

This clonotype was seen only a few times. V and J are TRBV18 and TRBJ2-2; 8 bases are shared with TRBD1. Germline CDR1 KGHSH, CDR2 LQKENI. CDR3 length: 15 residues. V was pared by 4 bases and J by 7 bases, with 8 bases of the junction left unmatched. The CDR3 DNA sequence: TGTGCCAGCTCACGGGACAGGAATGGCGGCGGGGAGCTGTTTTTT. It codes for CASSRDRNGGGELFF.

V and J are TRBV20-1 and TRBJ2-7; 15 bases are a match to TRBD2. This CDR3 is 14 amino acids long. Germline V gene lookup returns CDR1 DFQATT and CDR2 SNEGSKA (reference sequence). V trimming: 4 bases; J trimming: 6 bases; junction bases outside the gene matches: 4. CDR3 sequence (DNA): TGCAGTGCTATAGTGGGACTAGCGGGAGGCGAGCAGTACTTC. It codes for CSAIVGLAGGEQYF.

This clonotype was observed once. The V and J genes are TRBV6-1 and TRBJ2-7, with D perhaps matching TRBD2 (6 bases). The CDR3 spans 18 residues. Germline lookup yields CDR1 MNHNS and CDR2 SASEGT. V was clipped by 7 bases and J by 2 bases, with 27 bases between them. As DNA, the CDR3 is TGTGCCAGCACCGCTAAAAGAGGGAGGACAAACCCACCCTACGAGCAGTACTTC. Amino acids: CASTAKRGRTNPPYEQYF.

This clonotype was picked up many times. V is TRBV29-1 and J is TRBJ2-1, with 12 bases fitting TRBD2. The CDR3 extends over 14 amino acids. J was trimmed by 10 bases and V by 5 bases; bases with no gene match: 9. Looked up from germline, CDR1 is SQVTM and CDR2 is ANQGSEA. The CDR3 here is CSVQGTSGSSEQFF. The DNA of the CDR3 is TGCAGCGTTCAAGGGACTAGCGGGTCCTCAGAGCAGTTCTTC.

The chain joins TRBV28 to TRBJ2-3; 7 bases line up with TRBD1. The CDR3 is 15 amino acids. Trimming cost V 7 bases and J 3 bases; bases outside gene matches: 10. Germline V lookup: CDR1 MDHEN, CDR2 SYDVKM. CDR3 protein: CASNDYRGNTDTQYF. For the CDR3, the DNA is TGTGCCAGCAACGATTACAGGGGAAATACAGATACGCAGTATTTT.

This chain joins TRBV6-1 and TRBJ2-3; TRBD1 might be the D (5 bases). In germline, CDR1 is MNHNS, CDR2 SASEGT. The CDR3 loop spans 16 amino acids. The V end lost 8 bases, the J end lost 2 bases, and 20 bases lay between the germline ends. The CDR3 is CASAEGARPPTDTQYF. CDR3 DNA: TGTGCCAGCGCCGAAGGGGCCAGACCTCCCACAGATACGCAGTATTTT.

This clonotype has only a few counts. This chain uses TRBV10-3 with TRBJ2-7, with D perhaps matching TRBD2 (5 bases). The V gene's germline CDR1 is ENHRY and CDR2 SYGVKD. The CDR3 is 13 amino acids. The V end was cut by 6 bases, the J end by 2 bases, with 11 bases between. As DNA, the CDR3 is TGTGCCATCAGCCCTGAGAGGGCCTACGAGCAGTACTTC. This encodes CAISPERAYEQYF.

This clonotype came up a few times. This rearrangement joins TRBV30 to TRBJ2-2; 8 bases are shared with TRBD2. The CDR3 has 14 residues. Per germline, CDR1 GTSNPN and CDR2 SVGIG (reference sequence). The V segment lost 1 base and the J segment 6 bases; nucleotides outside the gene matches: 4. CDR3: CAWSAAGEAGELFF. The CDR3 DNA is TGTGCCTGGAGTGCAGCGGGAGAGGCCGGGGAGCTGTTTTTT.

This clonotype was counted many times. The chain links TRBV6-2 or TRBV6-3 to TRBJ2-7, with 9 positions matching TRBD2. V dropped 7 bases and J dropped 2; count of bases not matched to a gene: 15. CDR1 is MNHEY, CDR2 SVGEGT, per germline. This CDR3 is built from 17 residues. The CDR3 DNA sequence: TGTGCCAGCACCTCACCCCTCAGACTAGCGGACCCCTACGAGCAGTACTTC. Its translation: CASTSPLRLADPYEQYF.

This clonotype showed up just a few times. CDR3 sequence reads: CASREGQGENIQYF. CDR3 nucleotide sequence: TGTGCCAGCAGGGAAGGACAGGGCGAAAACATTCAGTACTTC. The chain has TRBV27 and TRBJ2-4; 8 bases are shared with TRBD1. The CDR3 is 14 residues long. The V gene end was trimmed by 6 bases and the J gene end by 5 bases; junction bases not matched to a gene: 6. Germline V gene lookup returns CDR1 MNHEY and CDR2 SMNVEV (reference sequence).

The V call is TRBV4-2, the J call TRBJ2-7; 8 bases line up with TRBD1. Unmatched junction bases numbered 13, after V lost 0 bases and J lost 3 bases. Germline V gene lookup returns CDR1 LGHNA and CDR2 YNFKEQ. The CDR3 sequence is 18 residues long. Here the CDR3 reads CASSQDWARGQKGYEQYF. The CDR3 coding sequence is TGTGCCAGCAGCCAAGATTGGGCCAGGGGGCAAAAAGGCTACGAGCAGTACTTC.

This rearrangement joins TRBV20-1 to TRBJ2-7, with TRBD1 matching over 9 bases. CDR3 length: 13 amino acids. The V gene end was trimmed by 5 bases and the J gene end by 4 bases; junction bases not matched to a gene: 6. Germline values: CDR1 DFQATT, CDR2 SNEGSKA (reference sequence). The CDR3 DNA is TGCAGTGCTTTCCGGGACAGGGATTACGAGCAGTACTTC. Its protein product is CSAFRDRDYEQYF.

The V gene is TRBV5-1, the J gene TRBJ2-1, with D maybe TRBD2 (5 bases). Germline assignment: CDR1 SGHRS and CDR2 YFSETQ. The CDR3 loop spans 15 amino acids. Trimming took off 2 bases at V and 5 bases at J, with 14 bases between the two ends. CDR3 DNA sequence: TGCGCCAGCAGCTTACTAGTCGCAGGTAACAATGAGCAGTTCTTC. It yields the protein CASSLLVAGNNEQFF.

This chain connects TRBV28 to TRBJ2-3; D possibly corresponds to TRBD1 (5 bases). The V end lost 6 bases, the J end lost 0 bases, and 22 bases lay between the germline ends. From germline, CDR1 is MDHEN and CDR2 SYDVKM. The CDR3 runs to 18 residues. In DNA, the CDR3 is TGTGCCAGCAGGACGATCATTCACAGGCGCCCAAGCACAGATACGCAGTATTTT. This gives the protein CASRTIIHRRPSTDTQYF.

The rearrangement uses TRBV30 and TRBJ2-5; the match to TRBD2 covers 8 bases. V lost 6 bases and J lost 0; bases outside the gene matches: 12. This CDR3 comprises 16 residues. Germline V gene lookup returns CDR1 GTSNPN and CDR2 SVGIG (reference sequence). For the CDR3, the DNA is TGTGCCTGTCGGATGGGGGTAGCGGGACACCAAGAGACCCAGTACTTC. Its protein product is CACRMGVAGHQETQYF.

The chain joins TRBV4-3 to TRBJ2-5; 8 positions match TRBD2. CDR1 is LGHNA, CDR2 YSLEER, per germline. The junction had 3 bases not matched to a gene; V was cut back by 0 bases and J by 6 bases. CDR3 length: 14 amino acids. The CDR3 loop is CASSQEGGRKTQYF. Written as DNA, the CDR3 is TGCGCCAGCAGCCAAGAGGGCGGGAGGAAGACCCAGTACTTC.

This clonotype was counted only a few times. The chain employs TRBV10-3 and TRBJ2-1, with 10 bases that match TRBD2. Losses at the gene ends were 10 bases for V and 3 bases for J; bases not matched to a gene: 18. CDR1 ENHRY and CDR2 SYGVKD come from the germline V gene. The CDR3 runs 18 residues. Here the CDR3 reads CATWEAASGRRNYNEQFF. DNA of the CDR3: TGTGCCACCTGGGAGGCGGCTAGCGGGAGAAGGAACTACAATGAGCAGTTCTTC.

This clonotype came up many times. The rearrangement links TRBV4-2 to TRBJ1-3; the match to TRBD1 covers 10 bases. J gave up 4 bases and V 4 bases, and 4 bases lay outside the gene matches. The CDR3 covers 15 residues. CDR1 is LGHNA, CDR2 YNFKEQ, per germline. The CDR3 reads CASSPRQGAGNTIYF. The DNA of the CDR3 is TGTGCCAGCAGCCCCCGACAGGGGGCCGGAAACACCATATATTTT.

The V gene is TRBV4-3, the J gene TRBJ2-2; D assignment may be TRBD1 or TRBD2 (5 bases each). Trimming took off 4 bases at V and 6 bases at J, with 9 bases between the two ends. The germline gives CDR1 LGHNA, CDR2 YSLEER. This CDR3 has 13 residues. The CDR3 region has the DNA TGCGCCAGCAGCCCCGGGGCTGCCGGGGAGCTGTTTTTT. Translation gives CASSPGAAGELFF.

The chain couples TRBV20-1 to TRBJ2-5; 9 nucleotides line up with TRBD2. The V gene end was trimmed by 2 bases and the J gene end by 4 bases; junction bases not matched to a gene: 5. CDR1 and CDR2 (germline): DFQATT, SNEGSKA (reference sequence). The CDR3 consists of 14 residues. CDR3 bases: TGCAGTGCTAGACGCGTTAGCGGGAGAGAGACCCAGTACTTC. Protein product: CSARRVSGRETQYF.

There are a few counts of this clonotype. The chain links TRBV11-2 to TRBJ2-1, with D maybe TRBD2 (6 bases). Germline lookup yields CDR1 SGHAT and CDR2 FQNNGV. CDR3 size: 18 residues. Trimming pared 3 bases from V and 1 base from J, leaving 19 bases between. Here the CDR3 reads CASSLRHSGLLSYNEQFF. CDR3 in DNA: TGTGCCAGCAGCTTGAGACATTCGGGACTGCTATCCTACAATGAGCAGTTCTTC.

The rearrangement uses TRBV5-1 and TRBJ2-1; unclear D gene. Trimming took off 1 base at V and 4 bases at J, with 12 bases between the two ends. Germline lookup yields CDR1 SGHRS and CDR2 YFSETQ. This CDR3 region has 15 residues. The CDR3, as DNA: TGCGCCAGCAGCTTGCGCGAACAGCTTTACAATGAGCAGTTCTTC. Amino acid sequence: CASSLREQLYNEQFF.